This T cell receptor beta chain is from a study of blood T cell repertoires in COVID-19. Whole-study context: Specimens from acute and convalescent COVID-19 originated in the United States, Italy and Spain. The cDNA or gDNA used as material had been derived from T cells, B-cell-depleted T cells, or PBMCs.

Trimming took 3 bases from V and 6 from J; bases not matched to a gene: 7. Germline CDR1 MDHEN, CDR2 SYDVKM. The CDR3 is 15 residues long. This clone was recorded only once. Per the original methods: Amplifying reference gene primers gave estimates of nucleated cell counts. Data came from immunoSEQ multiplex PCR; TCRdb stores just in-frame clones and leaves some out. V, J and clone size were drawn from that table, and D and trimming were deduced from the DNA. This sample has 84,000 or so clones, with just under 85% found just once. The genes are TRBV28 and TRBJ2-3; 9 nucleotides line up with TRBD2. The sequencing input was peripheral blood. This sequence was found in a man of 80 years or more with active or convalescent COVID-19. The CDR3 DNA follows: TGTGCCAGCAGTTTTTCGGGTAGCGGGGGTGATACGCAGTATTTT. This codes for CASSFSGSGGDTQYF. The complete variable domain, with remaining parts taken from reference TRBV28 and TRBJ2-3, reads DVKVTQSSRYLVKRTGEKVFLECVQDMDHENMFWYRQDPGLGLRLIYFSYDVKMKEKGDIPEGYSVSREKKERFSLILESASTNQTSMYLCASSFSGSGGDTQYFGPGTRLTVL.